The 27 T cell receptor beta chains below come from one sample, sequenced in a study of CD8+ T cells in alopecia areata. The treatment here: oral pan-JAK inhibitor, 5-10 mg twice daily. cDNA serving as the sequencing template came from extracted, reverse transcribed RNA. Assay: immunoSEQ multiplex PCR; the TCRdb copy retains only in-frame clones and omits some. Of 95,000 to 100,000 clones in the sample, 55% to 75% were seen once. This material consisted of CD8+ T cells sorted from blood, taken between weeks 55 and 70, from a patient treated with tofacitinib. The receptors originated from a human donor with alopecia areata.

The chain has TRBV6-5 and TRBJ2-3; D is perhaps TRBD1 (5 bases). Germline CDR1 is MNHEY and CDR2 is SVGAGI. The CDR3 loop spans 15 amino acids. The V gene lost 6 bases and the J gene lost 6 bases, with 19 bases spanning the gap. The chain's CDR3 is CASSLFQGDADTQYF. DNA for the CDR3: TGTGCCAGCAGCCTGTTTCAGGGTGACGCCGATACGCAGTATTTT.

The rearrangement joins TRBV6-1 to TRBJ2-7, with TRBD1 matching over 8 bases. This CDR3 is 14 amino acids long. Trimming took 4 bases from V and 4 from J; bases not matched to a gene: 6. Looked up from germline, CDR1 is MNHNS and CDR2 is SASEGT. DNA of the CDR3: TGTGCCAGCAGTGTCGGACAGGGCGCGTACGAGCAGTACTTC. Protein product: CASSVGQGAYEQYF.

The V gene is TRBV7-9, the J gene TRBJ2-1; 10 bases align to TRBD2. Germline V gives CDR1 SEHNR, CDR2 FQNEAQ (reference sequence). CDR3 length: 17 residues. Germline trimming cut 4 bases from V and 0 bases from J; bases unmatched to any gene: 6. The CDR3 bases are TGTGCCAGCAGCTCCTTAGCGGGGGGCCCCTCCTACAATGAGCAGTTCTTC. Its protein is CASSSLAGGPSYNEQFF.

The chain employs TRBV2 and TRBJ2-2; D is undetermined. Germline V gene sequence: CDR1 SNHLY, CDR2 FYNNEI. Trimming removed 6 bases from V and 5 bases from J, with 10 bases in between. The CDR3 is 13 residues long. CDR3 in DNA: TGTGCCAGCAGGGGAAAACTGACCGGGGAGCTGTTTTTT. Protein product: CASRGKLTGELFF. Complete variable domain (other parts from reference TRBV2 and TRBJ2-2): EPEVTQTPSHQVTQMGQEVILRCVPISNHLYFYWYRQILGQKVEFLVSFYNNEISEKSEIFDDQFSVERPDGSNFTLKIRSTKLEDSAMYFCASRGKLTGELFFGEGSRLTVL.

V usage is TRBV27 and J usage is TRBJ1-6; D gene unclear. The germline V and J ends were trimmed by 6 bases and 0 bases, with 15 bases remaining between them. The length of the CDR3 is 17 residues. The germline gives CDR1 MNHEY, CDR2 SMNVEV (reference sequence). CDR3 residues: CASRLHPVSSYNSPLHF. DNA for the CDR3: TGTGCCAGCAGGCTCCACCCAGTGAGCTCCTATAATTCACCCCTCCACTTT.

V usage is TRBV10-3 and J usage is TRBJ2-7, with D possibly being TRBD1 (5 bases). Looked up from germline, CDR1 is ENHRY and CDR2 is SYGVKD. CDR3 size: 12 residues. The V and J ends lost 10 bases and 0 bases respectively, with 10 bases between them. The CDR3 loop is CATQGNSYEQYF. The CDR3 nucleotides read TGTGCCACTCAGGGTAACTCCTACGAGCAGTACTTC.

Only a few counts were recorded for this clone. The rearrangement joins TRBV2 to TRBJ2-3; 8 nucleotides match TRBD2. This CDR3 comprises 15 residues. The trim removed 6 bases at V and 5 bases at J, leaving 10 bases unmatched. Germline V CDR1 and CDR2: SNHLY, FYNNEI. In DNA form, the CDR3 reads TGTGCCAGCAGATCAGAGGGCGGGGGGCGAGATACGCAGTATTTT. Its protein is CASRSEGGGRDTQYF. The full variable domain, in which reference TRBV2 and TRBJ2-3 provide the parts outside the CDR3, is EPEVTQTPSHQVTQMGQEVILRCVPISNHLYFYWYRQILGQKVEFLVSFYNNEISEKSEIFDDQFSVERPDGSNFTLKIRSTKLEDSAMYFCASRSEGGGRDTQYFGPGTRLTVL.

This chain links TRBV5-1 with TRBJ2-3; D is possibly TRBD2 (6 bases). The ends were cut back, 1 base at V and 1 base at J, with 7 bases in the middle. CDR1 and CDR2 (germline): SGHRS, YFSETQ. The CDR3 contains 14 residues. CDR3 coding DNA: TGCGCCAGCAGCTTGAGGAGGGGCACAGATACGCAGTATTTT. Protein sequence: CASSLRRGTDTQYF.

The V call is TRBV10-2, the J call TRBJ2-3, with D possibly being TRBD1 (7 bases). Germline V lookup: CDR1 WSHSY, CDR2 SAAADI. Deletions cut 2 bases from V and 5 bases from J, with 14 bases between. The CDR3 is 15 residues long. The CDR3 reads CASSEMEGAVDTQYF. For the CDR3, the DNA is TGCGCCAGCAGTGAGATGGAGGGGGCCGTAGATACGCAGTATTTT.

V is TRBV28 and J is TRBJ1-5; D is ambiguous. The CDR3 contains 14 residues. V lost 7 bases to trimming and J lost 3 bases, with 13 bases between them. Per the germline V gene, CDR1 is MDHEN and CDR2 is SYDVKM. The DNA for the CDR3 is TGTGCCAGCACCCAGTGGACCAACAATCAGCCCCAGCATTTT. Translating it yields CASTQWTNNQPQHF.

The sample holds one count of this clone. V gene TRBV6-1 combines with J gene TRBJ1-2, with D perhaps TRBD1 (5 bases). V lost 2 bases, J lost 3 bases, and 13 bases lay in between. The germline V gene has CDR1 MNHNS and CDR2 SASEGT. The CDR3 sequence is 15 residues long. The CDR3 spells CASSENRSFYYGYTF. The CDR3, as DNA: TGTGCCAGCAGTGAAAACAGGAGTTTTTACTATGGCTACACCTTC.

The rearrangement uses TRBV27 and TRBJ2-7; the D gene is possibly TRBD2 (5 bases). This CDR3 has 15 residues. Germline V gives CDR1 MNHEY, CDR2 SMNVEV (reference sequence). V lost 4 bases, J lost 4 bases, and 17 bases lay in between. CDR3 DNA: TGTGCCAGCAGTTCAATTGGGCCTAGAGGGTACGAGCAGTACTTC. As protein: CASSSIGPRGYEQYF.

The CDR3 nucleotides read TGTGCCAGCAGCTTCGGACGGGGGAGGAATGAGCAGTTCTTC. Protein product: CASSFGRGRNEQFF. The rearrangement links TRBV5-6 to TRBJ2-1, with a tentative D call TRBD2 (6 bases). CDR1 and CDR2 from the germline V gene are SGHDT and YYEEEE. This CDR3 comprises 14 residues. The germline V and J ends were trimmed by 2 bases and 7 bases, with 13 bases remaining between them.

This clone was detected only a few times. The DNA for the CDR3 is TGTGCCAGCAGCCAGAGCAATCAGCCCCAGCATTTT. Encoded protein: CASSQSNQPQHF. The gene calls are TRBV7-9 and TRBJ1-5; D gene uncertain. The CDR3 has 12 residues. In germline, CDR1 is SEHNR, CDR2 FQNEAQ (reference sequence). V lost 5 bases and J lost 1, with 3 bases in between. Full variable domain (missing parts from reference TRBV7-9 and TRBJ1-5): DTGVSQNPRHKITKRGQNVTFRCDPISEHNRLYWYRQTLGQGPEFLTYFQNEAQLEKSRLLSDRFSAERPKGSFSTLEIQRTEQGDSAMYLCASSQSNQPQHFGDGTRLSIL.

The chain combines TRBV12-5 with TRBJ1-5, with TRBD1 identical over 8 bases. J gave up 1 base and V 6 bases, and 5 bases lay outside the gene matches. The CDR3 is 15 amino acids. The germline gives CDR1 LGHNT, CDR2 FRNRAP. The CDR3 loop reads CASGRTGFSNQPQHF. The CDR3 DNA sequence: TGTGCTAGTGGCCGGACAGGGTTCAGCAATCAGCCCCAGCATTTT. Supplemented by reference TRBV12-5 and TRBJ1-5, the full variable domain reads DARVTQTPRHKVTEMGQEVTMRCQPILGHNTVFWYRQTMMQGLELLAYFRNRAPLDDSGMPKDRFSAEMPDATLATLKIQPSEPRDSAVYFCASGRTGFSNQPQHFGDGTRLSIL.

The V and J genes are TRBV10-1 and TRBJ2-1; TRBD2 is a possible D gene (6 bases). The CDR3 extends over 16 amino acids. Germline V lookup: CDR1 WNHNN, CDR2 SYGVQD (reference sequence). Trimming removed 1 base from V and 4 bases from J, with 14 bases in between. The CDR3 reads CASSEYGSGKYNEQFF. CDR3 in DNA: TGCGCCAGCAGTGAGTACGGTAGCGGAAAGTACAATGAGCAGTTCTTC.

This sequence joins TRBV5-1 and TRBJ1-2; D is uncertain. Trimming pared 0 bases from V and 3 bases from J, leaving 15 bases between. Germline CDR1 reads SGHRS; CDR2 reads YFSETQ. The CDR3 contains 16 residues. This chain's CDR3 is CASSLDSMGEDYGYTF. The CDR3 bases are TGCGCCAGCAGCTTGGACAGTATGGGAGAGGACTATGGCTACACCTTC.

This clone was observed a few times. The chain uses TRBV29-1 and TRBJ2-1, with D perhaps matching TRBD2 (6 bases). The CDR3 is 16 amino acids. V shed 4 bases and J shed 0 bases, with 16 bases lying between them. Germline CDR1 reads SQVTM; CDR2 reads ANQGSEA. The CDR3 DNA follows: TGCAGCGTTGGGGAGGAAGGTAGGGGCTCCTACAATGAGCAGTTCTTC. This gives the protein CSVGEEGRGSYNEQFF.

This chain joins TRBV4-1 and TRBJ1-3, with TRBD1 as a possible D gene (5 bases). Trimming removed 1 base from V and 0 bases from J, with 10 bases in between. This CDR3 is built from 16 residues. Germline loops: CDR1 MGHRA, CDR2 YSYEKL. CDR3 residues: CASSQARGGSGNTIYF. The CDR3, as DNA: TGCGCCAGCAGCCAAGCGCGGGGGGGCTCTGGAAACACCATATATTTT.

In its sample, this clone was seen once. This chain links TRBV4-1 with TRBJ2-5; possibly TRBD1 for D (5 bases). There are 15 residues in the CDR3. Germline V gives CDR1 MGHRA, CDR2 YSYEKL. V was pared by 3 bases and J by 5 bases, with 16 bases between. The CDR3 loop reads CASSQNTGPGETQYF. CDR3 coding DNA: TGCGCCAGCAGCCAGAACACGGGTCCAGGGGAGACCCAGTACTTC.

V gene TRBV4-1 combines with J gene TRBJ1-5; D is unclear. The V and J ends lost 6 bases and 0 bases respectively, with 12 bases between them. The CDR3 has 15 residues. The germline V gene encodes CDR1 MGHRA and CDR2 YSYEKL. The CDR3 is CASRDAVYSNQPQHF. CDR3 DNA: TGCGCCAGCAGAGATGCCGTTTATAGCAATCAGCCCCAGCATTTT.

In this sample, this clone turned up once. The rearrangement links TRBV6-1 to TRBJ2-3, with 11 bases lining up with TRBD1. CDR1 MNHNS and CDR2 SASEGT come from the germline V gene. The length of the CDR3 is 16 residues. With 1 base clipped from V and 4 bases from J, the junction kept 4 bases outside the gene matches. Here the CDR3 reads CASSEVPGQGADTQYF. CDR3 in DNA: TGTGCCAGCAGTGAAGTTCCGGGACAGGGGGCAGATACGCAGTATTTT.

This clone appeared a few times. The identical CDR3 is also encoded by other nucleotide sequences in the sample. Here the CDR3 reads CASSPPDRDTGELFF. DNA of the CDR3: TGTGCCAGCAGCCCACCCGACAGGGACACCGGGGAGCTGTTTTTT. The chain links TRBV5-6 to TRBJ2-2; 7 bases fit TRBD1. The CDR3 totals 15 residues. CDR1 SGHDT and CDR2 YYEEEE come from the germline V gene. V lost 4 bases to trimming and J lost 3 bases; unmatched junction nucleotides: 6.

The V and J genes are TRBV5-6 and TRBJ2-3; no reliable D call. CDR3 length equals 12 residues. V was trimmed by 0 bases and J by 5 bases, leaving 4 bases between them. Germline lookup yields CDR1 SGHDT and CDR2 YYEEEE. The CDR3 protein is CASSLVRDTQYF. In DNA, the CDR3 is TGTGCCAGCAGCTTGGTTAGAGATACGCAGTATTTT. The whole variable domain, filled in from reference TRBV5-6 and TRBJ2-3, reads DAGVTQSPTHLIKTRGQQVTLRCSPKSGHDTVSWYQQALGQGPQFIFQYYEEEERQRGNFPDRFSGHQFPNYSSELNVNALLLGDSALYLCASSLVRDTQYFGPGTRLTVL.

The V gene is TRBV7-2, the J gene TRBJ2-3; the D is unclear. Germline loops: CDR1 SGHTA, CDR2 FQGNSA. The CDR3 runs 13 residues. Trimming left V 5 bases short and J 3 bases short, with 9 bases between. This CDR3 is CASSPIPTDTQYF. For the CDR3, the DNA is TGTGCCAGCAGCCCCATACCGACAGATACGCAGTATTTT.

The V and J genes are TRBV12-5 and TRBJ2-2; D is unresolved. Germline V gene sequence: CDR1 LGHNT, CDR2 FRNRAP. V lost 4 bases and J 1 base, leaving 1 base between the germline ends. This CDR3 comprises 12 residues. The CDR3 region has the DNA TGTGCTAGTGGTTGGAACACCGGGGAGCTGTTTTTT. Translating gives CASGWNTGELFF.

Details on this clone: Other DNA variants within this sample encode the same CDR3. The rearrangement links TRBV7-9 to TRBJ2-7; D is undetermined. Trimming took 0 bases from V and 1 from J, leaving 4 bases between them. Germline values: CDR1 SEHNR, CDR2 FQNEAQ (reference sequence). This CDR3 region has 13 residues. The CDR3 DNA reads TGTGCCAGCAGCTTAGCTTCGTCCTACGAGCAGTACTTC. It yields the protein CASSLASSYEQYF.